A selection of T cell receptor beta chains follows, all from one sample in a study of T-cell memory formation after mild COVID-19. TCRdb re-called the 5' RACE reads through MiXCR, storing one row per CDR3 protein. The sample yields 120,000 or so distinct CDR3 sequences, approximately 15% seen once. Sequenced sample: PBMCs or a T cell subset sorted from them (not recorded which). These TCRs come from an adult woman who had mild COVID-19 (a few samples of this study predate the infection). Cell type and time point are not known. CDR3s include the opening cysteine and the closing phenylalanine or tryptophan. Fields, in order: clone size, D gene, V gene, J gene, CDR3 DNA, CDR3 protein. D genes are given only for firm matches. For some rows the clone size is stated as once, few or many, or as a class when expanded; others skip it.

>.|.|TRBV6-2/TRBV6-3|TRBJ2-7
TGTGCCAGCAGTTATGGGTGGGACGCCTCCTACGAGCAGTACTTC
CASSYGWDASYEQYF
>few|.|TRBV12-3/TRBV12-4|TRBJ2-2
TGTGCCAGCAGTCCCCTCGGGGACACCGGGGAGCTGTTTTTT
CASSPLGDTGELFF
>few|TRBD2|TRBV9|TRBJ2-2
TGTGCCAGCAGCGCCATAATAGCGGGGGGGACCCTCGACACCGGGGAGCTGTTTTTT
CASSAIIAGGTLDTGELFF
>few|.|TRBV4-1|TRBJ1-1
TGCGCCAGCAGCCAAGTTGCGACAGGTGACACTGAAGCTTTCTTT
CASSQVATGDTEAFF
>.|.|TRBV29-1|TRBJ2-6
TGCAGCGTTCCGGGGTCGGAAGGGGCCAACGTCCTGACTTTC
CSVPGSEGANVLTF
>.|TRBD1|TRBV5-1|TRBJ2-1
TGCGCCAGCAGCGCGCCGACAGGGTCCAACTACAATGAGCAGTTCTTC
CASSAPTGSNYNEQFF
>.|TRBD1|TRBV9|TRBJ1-2
TGTGCCAGCTTCTCCGGGACAGGGGACGGCTACACCTTC
CASFSGTGDGYTF
>few|TRBD2|TRBV11-2|TRBJ2-7
TGTGCCAGCAGACGACTAGCGGGACCCTCGGACGAGCAGTACTTC
CASRRLAGPSDEQYF
>.|.|TRBV12-3/TRBV12-4|TRBJ1-1
TGTGCCAGCAGTGTACAGGGACTGAACACTGAAGCTTTCTTT
CASSVQGLNTEAFF
>few|.|TRBV7-8|TRBJ1-1
TGTGCCAGCAGCTTAGTAACCGGGACACCTAACACTGAAGCTTTCTTT
CASSLVTGTPNTEAFF
>.|TRBD1|TRBV30|TRBJ2-7
TGTGCCTGGGACGACAGGGCAAGCTCCTACGAGCAGTACTTC
CAWDDRASSYEQYF
>.|.|TRBV5-5|TRBJ1-2
TGTGCCAGCAGTCCATCCGGGTTCAACTATGGCTACACCTTC
CASSPSGFNYGYTF
>few|TRBD1|TRBV7-9|TRBJ2-5
TGTGCCAGCAGCTTAGCCTGGGACAGGGAGAAAGAGACCCAGTACTTC
CASSLAWDREKETQYF
>few|TRBD2|TRBV5-6|TRBJ2-3
TGTGCCAGCAGCACGGGACTAGGGAGTGATACGCAGTATTTT
CASSTGLGSDTQYF
>few|.|TRBV19|TRBJ1-2
TGTGCCAGTAGGATGGACAGTGTTAACTATGGCTACACCTTC
CASRMDSVNYGYTF
>.|TRBD1|TRBV6-6|TRBJ2-7
TGTGCCAGCAGTTACTCTCCCGGGACAGCCTACGAGCAGTACTTC
CASSYSPGTAYEQYF
>few|.|TRBV24-1|TRBJ2-5
TGTGCCACCAGTGACCCAGGGGAGACCCAGTACTTC
CATSDPGETQYF
>few|TRBD2|TRBV9|TRBJ2-1
TGTGCCAGCAGCCCCACTAGCGGGAGTAGGAATGAGCAGTTCTTC
CASSPTSGSRNEQFF
>few|TRBD1|TRBV4-2|TRBJ2-2
TGTGCCAGCAGCCAAGAAGACAGGGACACCGGGGAGCTGTTTTTT
CASSQEDRDTGELFF
>few|.|TRBV20-1|TRBJ1-4
TGCAGTGCTAGAGATACCCGGGGTCTTGGAGAAAAACTGTTTTTT
CSARDTRGLGEKLFF
>few|.|TRBV5-1|TRBJ2-2
TGCGCCAGCAGCTTCAGGGACCCGGGGACCGGGGAGCTGTTTTTT
CASSFRDPGTGELFF
>.|.|TRBV9|TRBJ1-1
TGTGCCAGCAGCGCCCCACAGGGAGTTCGGGTTGGGAACACTGAAGCTTTCTTT
CASSAPQGVRVGNTEAFF
>many|TRBD1|TRBV12-3/TRBV12-4|TRBJ2-1
TGTGCCAGCAACCACCGGGACAGGTACAATGAGCAGTTCTTC
CASNHRDRYNEQFF
>few|.|TRBV27|TRBJ2-1
TGTGCCAGCAGTTTGCAGGGTACCTACAATGAGCAGTTCTTC
CASSLQGTYNEQFF
>.|TRBD1|TRBV7-2|TRBJ2-7
TGTGCCAGCAGCTTAGGGGGGACAGGGAACTACGAGCAGTACTTC
CASSLGGTGNYEQYF
>.|.|TRBV7-9|TRBJ2-2
TGTGCCAGCCAACTGGCTACCTACACCGGGGAGCTGTTTTTT
CASQLATYTGELFF
>.|.|TRBV5-1|TRBJ2-3
TGCGCCAGCAGCTTGTGGTCGGAACAAGATACGCAGTATTTT
CASSLWSEQDTQYF
>few|.|TRBV30|TRBJ1-1
TGTGCCTGGAGTGGGAAACCGGTGAACACGGAAGCTTTCTTT
CAWSGKPVNTEAFF
>few|.|TRBV12-3/TRBV12-4|TRBJ2-1
TGTGCCAGCAGTTTAGCACAGTCCCTGGGTGAGCAGTTCTTC
CASSLAQSLGEQFF
>few|.|TRBV7-9|TRBJ2-7
TGTGCCAGCAGCAAGAAGAACTACGAGCAGTACTTC
CASSKKNYEQYF
>few|TRBD2|TRBV6-2/TRBV6-3|TRBJ2-7
TGTGCCAGCAGTTACCGGACTAGCTCCTACGAGCAGTACTTC
CASSYRTSSYEQYF
>.|TRBD1|TRBV29-1|TRBJ2-5
TGCAGCGTTGAAGGGGGTACAAGGGGGCTGGGGGAGACCCAGTACTTC
CSVEGGTRGLGETQYF
>.|TRBD1|TRBV5-1|TRBJ2-2
TGCGCCAGCAGGATCCAGGGACAGGGTACCGGGGAGCTGTTTTTT
CASRIQGQGTGELFF
>few|TRBD2|TRBV29-1|TRBJ2-3
TGCAGCGTTTATAGGACTAGTTCTCTGGATACGCAGTATTTT
CSVYRTSSLDTQYF
>.|.|TRBV7-3|TRBJ1-4
TGTGCCAGCAGCTCGGTCGCGTGGGTGGATAGAAACCTTAATGAAAAACTGTTTTTT
CASSSVAWVDRNLNEKLFF
>.|TRBD2|TRBV5-1|TRBJ2-1
TGCGCCAGCAGCCCGGGGACTAGCCTCGGGGATGAGCAGTTCTTC
CASSPGTSLGDEQFF